This passage covers 14 T cell receptor beta chains from one sample sequenced in a study of blood T cell repertoires in COVID-19. Here immunoSEQ multiplex PCR was the method, and the copy in TCRdb shows in-frame clones only, minus some. The table lists about 75,000 clones, 85% to 90% of them singletons. The material sequenced was peripheral blood. These receptors all come from a human donor in a cohort sampled during active COVID-19.

This clone was recorded only once. This chain joins TRBV6-2 or TRBV6-3 and TRBJ2-5; TRBD1 might be the D (6 bases). The V end was cut by 6 bases, the J end by 3 bases, with 8 bases between. CDR1 MNHEY and CDR2 SVGEGT come from the germline V gene. The CDR3 length is 12 residues. CDR3 sequence: CASSPGEETQYF. DNA for the CDR3: TGTGCCAGCAGCCCAGGGGAAGAGACCCAGTACTTC.

This chain connects TRBV18 to TRBJ2-1; TRBD2 agrees at 9 bases. Trimming removed 0 bases from V and 0 bases from J; junction bases left unmatched: 15. Germline V CDR1 and CDR2: KGHSH, LQKENI. This CDR3 comprises 21 residues. The CDR3, as DNA: TGTGCCAGCTCACCACCTATCCTGGCGGGAGGGCCGGCAAGCTCCTACAATGAGCAGTTCTTC. This gives the protein CASSPPILAGGPASSYNEQFF.

The chain is built from TRBV5-4 and TRBJ1-3; tentatively, D is TRBD1 (5 bases). Germline lookup yields CDR1 SGHNT and CDR2 YYREEE (reference sequence). There are 14 residues in the CDR3. The V and J ends lost 4 bases and 8 bases respectively, with 16 bases between them. CDR3 in DNA: TGTGCCAGCAGCCGGGGACTTGAAGCTCACACCATATATTTT. Amino acid sequence: CASSRGLEAHTIYF.

A few counts support this clone. The V call is TRBV30, the J call TRBJ1-5, with D hard to call. Trimming removed 3 bases from V and 1 base from J, with 7 bases in between. The germline V gene has CDR1 GTSNPN and CDR2 SVGIG (reference sequence). The CDR3 is 13 amino acids. CDR3 sequence (DNA): TGTGCCTGGAGAGACATCAGCAATCAGCCCCAGCATTTT. Residues: CAWRDISNQPQHF.

The chain carries TRBV5-4 and TRBJ1-3; a weak D match, TRBD1 (6 bases). CDR1 SGHNT and CDR2 YYREEE come from the germline V gene (reference sequence). This CDR3 comprises 17 residues. Trimming removed 1 base at V and 6 bases at J, with 20 bases between. The CDR3 protein is CASSLTGSASAENTIYF. The CDR3, as DNA: TGTGCCAGCAGCTTGACAGGGTCGGCGTCCGCTGAAAACACCATATATTTT.

This clone has only a few counts. CDR3 amino acids: CASSRPGLALHEQYF. The CDR3, as DNA: TGTGCCAGCAGCAGACCGGGACTAGCCCTCCACGAGCAGTACTTC. The chain joins TRBV7-9 to TRBJ2-7; TRBD2 matches at 9 bases. The CDR3 has 15 residues. Trimming at V came to 5 bases and at J to 5 bases, leaving 10 bases not matched to a gene. The germline CDR1 and CDR2 sequences are SEHNR and FQNEAQ (reference sequence).

The CDR3 sequence is CASSQRSGEGETQYF. For the CDR3, the DNA is TGTGCCAGCAGCCAAAGGAGCGGGGAGGGAGAGACCCAGTACTTC. The genes are TRBV3-1 (or the pseudogene TRBV3-2) and TRBJ2-5, with 7 nucleotides matching TRBD2. V lost 2 bases to trimming and J lost 4 bases; unmatched junction nucleotides: 7. The germline gives CDR1 LGHDT, CDR2 YNNKEL (reference sequence). The CDR3 is made up of 15 amino acids.

The V call is TRBV20-1, the J call TRBJ2-7; TRBD2 might be the D (5 bases). The CDR3 covers 14 residues. V was cut by 3 bases and J by 1 base, with 13 bases left in between. Germline-derived CDR1 and CDR2 are DFQATT and SNEGSKA (reference sequence). The CDR3 loop is CSASQVGESYEQYF. In DNA, the CDR3 is TGCAGTGCTAGTCAGGTGGGAGAATCCTACGAGCAGTACTTC.

This chain connects TRBV19 to TRBJ1-5, with D perhaps TRBD1 (5 bases). CDR1 is LNHDA, CDR2 SQIVND, per germline (reference sequence). This CDR3 is built from 15 residues. The V end was cut by 3 bases, the J end by 7 bases, with 16 bases between. The CDR3 DNA reads as TGTGCCAGTAGTATTTTCAGGGACTATAGCCAGCCCCAGCATTTT. Its protein product is CASSIFRDYSQPQHF.

The chain joins TRBV11-3 to TRBJ2-3, with D maybe TRBD2 (6 bases). Germline V gene sequence: CDR1 SGHNT, CDR2 YENEEA. The CDR3 runs to 14 residues. Trimming stripped 5 bases from V and 4 bases from J, with 13 bases between. CDR3 residues: CASSPGIAADTQYF. The CDR3 DNA reads TGTGCCAGCAGCCCCGGGATAGCGGCAGATACGCAGTATTTT.

The chain employs TRBV9 and TRBJ2-1; 14 bases agree with TRBD2. The germline V gene has CDR1 SGDLS and CDR2 YYNGEE. The CDR3 runs to 17 residues. The V segment lost 4 bases and the J segment 8 bases; nucleotides outside the gene matches: 11. The CDR3 protein is CASSPGTSGGGADEQFF. CDR3 nucleotide sequence: TGTGCCAGCAGCCCGGGGACTAGCGGGGGCGGGGCAGATGAGCAGTTCTTC.

This clone was picked up one time. The chain has TRBV27 and TRBJ1-6; 7 positions agree with TRBD1. CDR1 and CDR2 from the germline V gene are MNHEY and SMNVEV (reference sequence). The CDR3 contains 15 residues. J lost 5 bases, V lost 3 bases, and 4 bases had no gene match. CDR3 loop: CASSLGQRNNSPLHF. In DNA form, the CDR3 reads TGTGCCAGCAGTTTGGGACAGCGGAATAATTCACCCCTCCACTTT.

The V gene is TRBV28, the J gene TRBJ1-1; 8 bases are a match to TRBD1. Germline trimming cut 4 bases from V and 11 bases from J; bases unmatched to any gene: 12. Germline assignment: CDR1 MDHEN and CDR2 SYDVKM. This CDR3 comprises 14 residues. CDR3 DNA sequence: TGTGCCAGCAGTTCGGCGGACAGGGCCCGTCGGGCTTTCTTT. This encodes CASSSADRARRAFF.

Sample share makes this clone medium-sized. The rearrangement links TRBV4-2 to TRBJ2-7; the match to TRBD1 covers 7 bases. J gave up 3 bases and V 1 base, and 9 bases lay outside the gene matches. Germline CDR1 LGHNA, CDR2 YNFKEQ. This CDR3 spans 16 amino acids. CDR3 protein: CASSQAGGDSDYEQYF. CDR3 nucleotide sequence: TGTGCCAGCAGCCAAGCAGGTGGGGACAGTGACTACGAGCAGTACTTC.